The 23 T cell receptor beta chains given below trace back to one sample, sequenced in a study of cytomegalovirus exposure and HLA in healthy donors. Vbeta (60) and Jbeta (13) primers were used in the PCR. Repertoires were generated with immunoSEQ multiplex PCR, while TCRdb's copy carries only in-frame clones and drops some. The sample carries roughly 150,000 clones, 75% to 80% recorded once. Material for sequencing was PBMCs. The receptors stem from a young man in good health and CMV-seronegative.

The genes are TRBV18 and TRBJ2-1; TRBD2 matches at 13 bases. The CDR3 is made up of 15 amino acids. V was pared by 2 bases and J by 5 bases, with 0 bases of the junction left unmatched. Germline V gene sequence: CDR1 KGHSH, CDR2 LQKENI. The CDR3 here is CASSPGLAGDNEQFF. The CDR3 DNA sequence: TGTGCCAGCTCACCAGGACTAGCGGGGGACAATGAGCAGTTCTTC. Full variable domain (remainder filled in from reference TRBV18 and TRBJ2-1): NAGVMQNPRHLVRRRGQEARLRCSPMKGHSHVYWYRQLPEEGLKFMVYLQKENIIDESGMPKERFSAEFPKEGPSILRIQQVVRGDSAAYFCASSPGLAGDNEQFFGPGTRLTVL.

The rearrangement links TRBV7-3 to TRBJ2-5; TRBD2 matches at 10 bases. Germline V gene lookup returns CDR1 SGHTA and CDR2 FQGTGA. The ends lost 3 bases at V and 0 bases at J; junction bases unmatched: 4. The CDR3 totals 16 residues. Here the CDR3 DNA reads TGTGCCAGCAGCTTGGGACTAGCGACCCACCAAGAGACCCAGTACTTC. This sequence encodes CASSLGLATHQETQYF.

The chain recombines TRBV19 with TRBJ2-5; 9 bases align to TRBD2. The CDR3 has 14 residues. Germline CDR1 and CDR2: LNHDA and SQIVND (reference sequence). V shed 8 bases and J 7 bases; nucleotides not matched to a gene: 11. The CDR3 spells CASCPAGGPGTQYF. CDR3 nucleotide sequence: TGTGCCAGTTGCCCAGCGGGAGGCCCGGGGACCCAGTACTTC.

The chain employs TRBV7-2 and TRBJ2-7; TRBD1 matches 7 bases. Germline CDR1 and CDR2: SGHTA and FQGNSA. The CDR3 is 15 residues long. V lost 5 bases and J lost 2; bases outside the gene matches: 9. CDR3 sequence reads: CASSLHPTGAYEQYF. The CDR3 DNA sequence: TGTGCCAGCAGCCTCCACCCAACAGGGGCCTACGAGCAGTACTTC.

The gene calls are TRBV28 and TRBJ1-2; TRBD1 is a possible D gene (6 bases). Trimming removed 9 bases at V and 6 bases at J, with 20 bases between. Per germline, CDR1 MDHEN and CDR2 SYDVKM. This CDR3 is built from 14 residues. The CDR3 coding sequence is TGTGCCAGTCAAACCGGGACAAAGGTCGATGGCTACACCTTC. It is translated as CASQTGTKVDGYTF.

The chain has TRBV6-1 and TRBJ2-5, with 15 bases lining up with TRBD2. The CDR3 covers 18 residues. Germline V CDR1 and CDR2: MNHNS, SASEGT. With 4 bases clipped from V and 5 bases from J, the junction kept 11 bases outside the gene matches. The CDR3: CASSGGGLAGGPRETQYF. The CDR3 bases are TGTGCCAGCAGTGGGGGGGGACTAGCGGGAGGACCTCGGGAGACCCAGTACTTC.

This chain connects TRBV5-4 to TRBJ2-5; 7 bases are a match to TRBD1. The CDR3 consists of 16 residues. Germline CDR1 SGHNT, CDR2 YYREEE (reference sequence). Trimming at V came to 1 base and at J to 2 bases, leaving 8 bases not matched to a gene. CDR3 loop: CASSLRSLGQQETQYF. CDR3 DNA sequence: TGTGCCAGCAGCTTGAGGAGTCTGGGACAGCAAGAGACCCAGTACTTC.

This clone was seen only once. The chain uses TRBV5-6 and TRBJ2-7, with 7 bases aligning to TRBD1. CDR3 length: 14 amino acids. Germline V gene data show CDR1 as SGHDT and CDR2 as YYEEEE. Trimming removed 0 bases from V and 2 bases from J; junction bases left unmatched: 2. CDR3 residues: CASSLVGQTYEQYF. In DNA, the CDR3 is TGTGCCAGCAGCTTGGTGGGACAGACCTACGAGCAGTACTTC.

The CDR3 reads CASSLGAGSYEQYF. As DNA, the CDR3 is TGTGCCAGCAGCTTAGGGGCGGGGTCCTACGAGCAGTACTTC. The rearrangement joins TRBV11-2 to TRBJ2-5; tentatively, D is TRBD2 (6 bases). The J call may not be correct, given that the DNA end is closer to TRBJ2-7. The CDR3 is 14 amino acids. Germline CDR1 SGHAT, CDR2 FQNNGV.

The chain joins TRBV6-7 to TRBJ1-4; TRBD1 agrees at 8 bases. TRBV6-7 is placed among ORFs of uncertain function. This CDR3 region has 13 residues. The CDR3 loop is CDRTRGRDEKLFF. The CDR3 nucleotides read TGTGACAGAACCAGGGGGCGGGATGAAAAACTGTTTTTT.

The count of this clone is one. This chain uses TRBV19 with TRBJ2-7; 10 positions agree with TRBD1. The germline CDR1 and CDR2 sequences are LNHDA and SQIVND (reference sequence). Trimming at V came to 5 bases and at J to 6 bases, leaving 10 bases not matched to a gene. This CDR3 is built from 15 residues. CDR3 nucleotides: TGTGCCAGTAGTCGTACCGGGACAGGGGTACGCGAGCAGTACTTC. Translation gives CASSRTGTGVREQYF.

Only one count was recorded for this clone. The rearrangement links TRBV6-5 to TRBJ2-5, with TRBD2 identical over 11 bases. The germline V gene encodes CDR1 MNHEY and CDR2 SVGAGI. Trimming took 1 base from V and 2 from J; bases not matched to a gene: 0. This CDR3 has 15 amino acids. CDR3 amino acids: CASSYLAGGQETQYF. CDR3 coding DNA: TGTGCCAGCAGTTACTTAGCGGGAGGGCAAGAGACCCAGTACTTC.

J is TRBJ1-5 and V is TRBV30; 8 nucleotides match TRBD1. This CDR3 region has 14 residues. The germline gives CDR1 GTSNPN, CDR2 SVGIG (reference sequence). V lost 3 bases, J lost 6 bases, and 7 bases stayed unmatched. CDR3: CAWSDRGIGQPQHF. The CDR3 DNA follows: TGTGCCTGGAGCGACAGGGGTATCGGTCAGCCCCAGCATTTT. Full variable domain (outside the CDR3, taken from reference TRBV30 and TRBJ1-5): SQTIHQWPATLVQPVGSPLSLECTVEGTSNPNLYWYRQAAGRGLQLLFYSVGIGQISSEVPQNLSASRPQDRQFILSSKKLLLSDSGFYLCAWSDRGIGQPQHFGDGTRLSIL.

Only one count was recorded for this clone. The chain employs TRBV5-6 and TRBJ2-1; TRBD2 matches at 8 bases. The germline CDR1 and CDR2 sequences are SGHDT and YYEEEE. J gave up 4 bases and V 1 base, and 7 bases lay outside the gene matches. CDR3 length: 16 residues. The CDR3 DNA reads TGTGCCAGCAGCTTGCGGACGGGAGGGCATTACAATGAGCAGTTCTTC. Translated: CASSLRTGGHYNEQFF.

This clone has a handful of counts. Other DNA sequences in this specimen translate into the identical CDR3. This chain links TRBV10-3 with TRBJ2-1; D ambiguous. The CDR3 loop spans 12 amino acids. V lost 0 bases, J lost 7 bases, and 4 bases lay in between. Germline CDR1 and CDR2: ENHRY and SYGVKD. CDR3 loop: CAISESRNEQFF. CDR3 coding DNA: TGTGCCATCAGTGAGTCCAGGAATGAGCAGTTCTTC.

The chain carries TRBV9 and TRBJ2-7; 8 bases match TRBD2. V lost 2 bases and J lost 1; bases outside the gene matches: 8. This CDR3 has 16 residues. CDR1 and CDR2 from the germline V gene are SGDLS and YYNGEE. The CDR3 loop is CASSVSGVAGSYEQYF. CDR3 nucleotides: TGTGCCAGCAGCGTCTCCGGAGTAGCGGGGTCCTACGAGCAGTACTTC.

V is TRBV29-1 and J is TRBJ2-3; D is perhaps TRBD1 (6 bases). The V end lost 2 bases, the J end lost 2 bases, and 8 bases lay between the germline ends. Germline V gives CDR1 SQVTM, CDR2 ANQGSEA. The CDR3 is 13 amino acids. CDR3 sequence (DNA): TGCAGCGTTGAAACAGGGCCCACAGATACGCAGTATTTT. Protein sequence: CSVETGPTDTQYF.

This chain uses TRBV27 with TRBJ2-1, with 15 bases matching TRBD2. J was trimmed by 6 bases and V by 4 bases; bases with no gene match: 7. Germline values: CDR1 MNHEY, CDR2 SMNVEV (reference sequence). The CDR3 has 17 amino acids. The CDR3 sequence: CASSSGLAGGSVNEQFF. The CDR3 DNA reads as TGTGCCAGCAGTTCAGGACTAGCGGGAGGGAGTGTCAATGAGCAGTTCTTC.

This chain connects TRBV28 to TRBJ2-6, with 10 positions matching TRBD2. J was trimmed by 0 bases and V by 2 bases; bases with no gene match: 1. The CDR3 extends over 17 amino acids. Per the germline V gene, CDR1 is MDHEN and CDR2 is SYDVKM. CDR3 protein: CASSLSGRASGANVLTF. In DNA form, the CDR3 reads TGTGCCAGCAGTTTAAGCGGGAGGGCCTCTGGGGCCAACGTCCTGACTTTC. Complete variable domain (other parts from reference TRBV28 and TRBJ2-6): DVKVTQSSRYLVKRTGEKVFLECVQDMDHENMFWYRQDPGLGLRLIYFSYDVKMKEKGDIPEGYSVSREKKERFSLILESASTNQTSMYLCASSLSGRASGANVLTFGAGSRLTVL.

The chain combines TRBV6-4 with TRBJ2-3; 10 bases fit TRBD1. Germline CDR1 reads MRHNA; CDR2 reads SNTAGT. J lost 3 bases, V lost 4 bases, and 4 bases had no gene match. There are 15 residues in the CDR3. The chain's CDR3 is CASSGTGGDTDTQYF. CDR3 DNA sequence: TGTGCCAGCAGTGGGACAGGGGGGGATACAGATACGCAGTATTTT.

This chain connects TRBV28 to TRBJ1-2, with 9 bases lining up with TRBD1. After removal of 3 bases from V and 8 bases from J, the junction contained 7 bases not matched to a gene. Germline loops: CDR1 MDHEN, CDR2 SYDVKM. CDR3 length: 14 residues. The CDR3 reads CASSFIQGALGYTF. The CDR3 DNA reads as TGTGCCAGCAGTTTCATACAGGGGGCACTAGGCTACACCTTC.

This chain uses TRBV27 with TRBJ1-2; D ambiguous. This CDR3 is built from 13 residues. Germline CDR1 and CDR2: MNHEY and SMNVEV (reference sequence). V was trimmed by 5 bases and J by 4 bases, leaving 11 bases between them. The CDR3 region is CASSPQGLYGYTF. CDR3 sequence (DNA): TGTGCCAGCAGTCCCCAAGGACTCTATGGCTACACCTTC.

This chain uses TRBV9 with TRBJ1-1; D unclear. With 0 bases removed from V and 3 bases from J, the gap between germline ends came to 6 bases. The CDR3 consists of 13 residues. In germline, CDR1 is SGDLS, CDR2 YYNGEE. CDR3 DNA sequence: TGTGCCAGCAGCGTAGAACAGCACACTGAAGCTTTCTTT. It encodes CASSVEQHTEAFF. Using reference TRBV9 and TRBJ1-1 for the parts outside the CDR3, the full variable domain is DSGVTQTPKHLITATGQRVTLRCSPRSGDLSVYWYQQSLDQGLQFLIQYYNGEERAKGNILERFSAQQFPDLHSELNLSSLELGDSALYFCASSVEQHTEAFFGQGTRLTVV.